This passage covers 7 T cell receptor beta chains from one sample sequenced in a study of monozygotic twins with inflammatory bowel disease. One entry per CDR3 protein, without DNA, is what TCRdb gives after re-calling the 5' RACE reads. The table for this sample gives over 200,000 distinct CDR3 sequences. Sequenced sample: blood. The receptors originated from a human donor with ulcerative colitis or Crohn's disease, or a healthy co-twin of an affected twin (not recorded which).

This chain links TRBV12-3 or TRBV12-4 with TRBJ2-3; without DNA, the TCRdb call of TRBD1 cannot be checked. CDR3 length: 17 residues. CDR3 protein: CASSEPTGEASTDTQYF.

The chain recombines TRBV7-3 with TRBJ2-1; lacking DNA, the TRBD2 call made by TCRdb goes unchecked. CDR1 and CDR2 (germline): SGHTA, FQGTGA. The CDR3 loop spans 15 amino acids. The CDR3: CASSLLLAGGNEQFF.

This chain joins TRBV12-3 or TRBV12-4 and TRBJ2-7. The CDR3 has 13 residues. This CDR3 reads CASSLGQHYEQYF.

The genes are TRBV7-2 and TRBJ2-1. The V gene's germline CDR1 is SGHTA and CDR2 FQGNSA. The CDR3 contains 13 residues. The CDR3 is CASSLGGHNEQFF.

The chain recombines TRBV5-6 with TRBJ1-1. This CDR3 is 16 amino acids long. Germline V gene lookup returns CDR1 SGHDT and CDR2 YYEEEE. CDR3 amino acids: CASSLTHPTFNTEAFF.

The chain has TRBV6-2 or TRBV6-3 and TRBJ2-1; as DNA is missing, the TRBD2 call by TCRdb cannot be tested. This CDR3 spans 16 amino acids. Germline assignment: CDR1 MNHEY and CDR2 SVGEGT. CDR3 protein: CASSPSLADTYNEQFF.

V is TRBV19 and J is TRBJ1-5; absent DNA, TCRdb's TRBD1 call cannot be checked. This CDR3 has 14 amino acids. Germline CDR1 LNHDA, CDR2 SQIVND (reference sequence). The CDR3 loop is CASTRDREGQPQHF.